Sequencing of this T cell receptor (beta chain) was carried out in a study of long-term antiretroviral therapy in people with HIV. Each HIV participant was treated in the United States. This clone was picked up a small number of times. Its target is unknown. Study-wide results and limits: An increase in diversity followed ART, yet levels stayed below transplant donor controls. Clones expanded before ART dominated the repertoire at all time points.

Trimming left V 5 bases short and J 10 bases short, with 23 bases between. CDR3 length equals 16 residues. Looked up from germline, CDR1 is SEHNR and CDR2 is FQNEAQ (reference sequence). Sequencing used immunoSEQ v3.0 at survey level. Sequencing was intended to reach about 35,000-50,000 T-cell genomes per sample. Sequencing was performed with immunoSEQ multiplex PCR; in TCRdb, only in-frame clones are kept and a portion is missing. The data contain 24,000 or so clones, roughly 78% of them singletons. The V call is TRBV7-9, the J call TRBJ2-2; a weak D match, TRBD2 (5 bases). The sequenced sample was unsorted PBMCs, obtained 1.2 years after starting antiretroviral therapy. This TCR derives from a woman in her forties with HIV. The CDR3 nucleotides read TGTGCCAGCAGCCGAAGTGGTTCGGGGATCTTGAAGGAGCTGTTTTTT. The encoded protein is CASSRSGSGILKELFF.